The 3 T cell receptor beta chains below were found in one sample sequenced in a study of control samples from healthy donors and cancer patients. Data came from immunoSEQ multiplex PCR; TCRdb stores just in-frame clones and leaves some out. The table has approximately 170,000 clones, 80% to 95% seen once. Material for sequencing was blood. These receptors originate from a woman aged 25-40 years in good health.

The sample holds one count of this clone. The chain joins TRBV5-6 to TRBJ1-3; D is unresolved. The assigned J gene may be wrong: the sequence end matches TRBJ2-2 better. This CDR3 is 13 amino acids long. The germline CDR1 and CDR2 sequences are SGHDT and YYEEEE. As DNA, the CDR3 is TGTGCCAGCAGCTTGGTAGTTACCGGGGAGCTGTTTTTT. It specifies CASSLVVTGELFF.

The rearrangement links TRBV7-8 to TRBJ1-5, with a possible D match to TRBD1 (5 bases). The ends were cut back, 5 bases at V and 0 bases at J, with 14 bases in the middle. There are 16 residues in the CDR3. Germline loops: CDR1 SGHVS, CDR2 FQNEAQ. DNA of the CDR3: TGTGCCAGCAGCGGCGCGTGGGGGTATAGCAATCAGCCCCAGCATTTT. This encodes CASSGAWGYSNQPQHF.

The V gene is TRBV28, the J gene TRBJ1-1; no firm D call. This CDR3 spans 14 amino acids. Germline CDR1 MDHEN, CDR2 SYDVKM. Deletions cut 8 bases from V and 2 bases from J, with 15 bases between. The CDR3 spells CASSFQPYNTEAFF. The CDR3, as DNA: TGTGCCAGCTCCTTTCAGCCCTATAACACTGAAGCTTTCTTT.